These T cell receptor beta chains were read from a single sample in a study of blood T cell repertoires in COVID-19. Repertoires were generated with immunoSEQ multiplex PCR, while TCRdb's copy carries only in-frame clones and drops some. The sample contains some 330,000 clones, about 87% of which appear only once. Sequenced sample: PBMCs or T cells enriched from blood (not recorded which). These receptors were taken from a man aged 30 to 45 who had recovered from COVID-19. The CDR3 runs from the conserved cysteine through the conserved F or W. Fields, in order: V gene, J gene, D gene, clone size, CDR3 DNA, CDR3 protein. A D gene is named only where the DNA matches it firmly. Only some rows state a clone size, as once, few, many or a class for expanded clones.

>TRBV7-8|TRBJ2-4|TRBD1|NA
TGTGCCAGCAACACGAAAGATCCGGGACAGCGTCTATACTTC
CASNTKDPGQRLYF
>TRBV11-2|TRBJ2-5|NA|NA
TGTGCCAGCAGCTTAGAGCCAACCGGAGAGACCCAGTACTTC
CASSLEPTGETQYF
>TRBV30|TRBJ2-7|TRBD1|NA
TGTGCCTGGAGTCAGGGGGTTGGCTCCTACGGGCAGTACTTC
CAWSQGVGSYGQYF
>TRBV7-8|TRBJ2-3|TRBD2|NA
TGTGCCAGCACGCGGGGGGGAGGGGATACGCAGTATTTT
CASTRGGGDTQYF
>TRBV30|TRBJ2-7|NA|NA
TGTGCCTGGAGTCAGGCAAGCTACGAGCAGTACTTC
CAWSQASYEQYF
>TRBV29-1|TRBJ1-4|NA|NA
TGCAGCGTAAGGACGCACGGGAGCACCGTTGGGTCGGAAAAACTGTTTTTT
CSVRTHGSTVGSEKLFF
>TRBV6-5|TRBJ1-2|TRBD1|NA
TGTGCCAGCAGTACCCTAGGGCAGGGGGCTTTCGGCTACACCTTC
CASSTLGQGAFGYTF
>TRBV15|TRBJ1-2|NA|NA
TGTGCCACCAGCAGGGTGTTACAGGGCTCCTATGGCTACACCTTC
CATSRVLQGSYGYTF
>TRBV2|TRBJ1-1|TRBD1|NA
TGTGCCAGCAGTGGAGCGACAGGGTCTCGAGCTTTCTTT
CASSGATGSRAFF
>TRBV15|TRBJ1-5|TRBD1|NA
TGTGCCACCAGCAGAGGGAGGGGGCTGAATCAGCCCCAGCATTTT
CATSRGRGLNQPQHF
>TRBV7-9|TRBJ1-3|TRBD1|NA
TGTGCCAGCAGCTTTATCGGGACAGGGTATGGAAACACCATATATTTT
CASSFIGTGYGNTIYF
>TRBV19|TRBJ2-7|NA|NA
TGTGCCAGTAGTACGGGACTGTTTTACGAGCAGTACTTC
CASSTGLFYEQYF
>TRBV27|TRBJ2-1|TRBD2|NA
TGTGCCAGCAGTTTCGGGACTAGCGGGGGGGCAGGTTTTAATGAGCAGTTCTTC
CASSFGTSGGAGFNEQFF
>TRBV6-1|TRBJ2-7|NA|NA
TGTGCCAGCAGTGAATTTGTAGGGAGCTCCTACGAGCAGTACTTC
CASSEFVGSSYEQYF
>TRBV2|TRBJ2-4|TRBD1|NA
TGTGCCAGCAGAGGGACAGGGGGGAGTACTTTGACCAAAAACATTCAGTACTTC
CASRGTGGSTLTKNIQYF
>TRBV27|TRBJ2-5|NA|NA
TGTGCCAGCAGTTCCTCGGCGGGGGAGACCCAGTACTTC
CASSSSAGETQYF
>TRBV19|TRBJ1-6|TRBD1|NA
TGTGCCAGTAGTCGACAGGGGAAGGCGGATTCACCCCTCCACTTT
CASSRQGKADSPLHF
>TRBV6-1|TRBJ2-2|NA|few
TGTGCCAGCAGTGAAGACGGCGGGGAGCTGTTTTTT
CASSEDGGELFF
>TRBV5-8|TRBJ2-7|TRBD1|NA
TGTGCCAGCAGCTTACAGGGGGTCTACTACGAGCAGTACTTC
CASSLQGVYYEQYF
>TRBV3-1/TRBV3-2|TRBJ1-5|TRBD1|NA
TGTGCCAGCAGCCCTGGACAGGCGCTATATAGCAATCAGCCCCAGCATTTT
CASSPGQALYSNQPQHF
>TRBV5-1|TRBJ2-3|NA|many
TGCGCCACTAGAATAGCAGGGGAAAGGACAGATACGCAGTATTTT
CATRIAGERTDTQYF
>TRBV5-1|TRBJ2-1|NA|NA
TGCGCCAGCAGCTTGTTCGAGGGCAATGAGCAGTTCTTC
CASSLFEGNEQFF
>TRBV6-5|TRBJ1-6|TRBD1|NA
TGTGCCAGCAGTAAGACAGGGTTGGATTCACCCCTCCACTTT
CASSKTGLDSPLHF
>TRBV9|TRBJ2-3|NA|NA
TGTGCCAGCAGCTCGGGTAGCCCAGATACGCAGTATTTT
CASSSGSPDTQYF
>TRBV5-4|TRBJ2-7|TRBD1|NA
TGTGCCAGCAGCGTAGACAGGGGGACAGGAAACGAGCAGTACTTC
CASSVDRGTGNEQYF